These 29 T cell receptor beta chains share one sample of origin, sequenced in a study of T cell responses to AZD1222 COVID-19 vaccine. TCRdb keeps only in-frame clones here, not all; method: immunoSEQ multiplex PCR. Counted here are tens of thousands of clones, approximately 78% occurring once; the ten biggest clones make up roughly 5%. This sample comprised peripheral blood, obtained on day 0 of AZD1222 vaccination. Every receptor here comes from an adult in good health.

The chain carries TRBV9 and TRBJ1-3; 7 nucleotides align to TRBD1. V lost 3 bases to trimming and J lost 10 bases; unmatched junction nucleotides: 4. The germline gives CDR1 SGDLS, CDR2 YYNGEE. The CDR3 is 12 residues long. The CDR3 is CASSETGSTIYF. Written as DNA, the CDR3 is TGTGCCAGCAGCGAGACAGGGTCGACCATATATTTT.

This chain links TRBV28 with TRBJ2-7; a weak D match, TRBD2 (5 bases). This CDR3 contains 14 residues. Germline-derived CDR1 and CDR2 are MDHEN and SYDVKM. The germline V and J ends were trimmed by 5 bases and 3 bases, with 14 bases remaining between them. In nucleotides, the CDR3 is TGTGCCAGCAGTATTTACGGGGAAATCTACGAGCAGTACTTC. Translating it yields CASSIYGEIYEQYF. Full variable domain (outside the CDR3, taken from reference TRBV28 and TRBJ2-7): DVKVTQSSRYLVKRTGEKVFLECVQDMDHENMFWYRQDPGLGLRLIYFSYDVKMKEKGDIPEGYSVSREKKERFSLILESASTNQTSMYLCASSIYGEIYEQYFGPGTRLTVT.

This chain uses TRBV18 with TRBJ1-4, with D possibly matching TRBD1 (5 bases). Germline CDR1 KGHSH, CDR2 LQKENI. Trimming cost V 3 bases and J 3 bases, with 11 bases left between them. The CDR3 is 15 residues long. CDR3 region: CASSPRGWANEKLFF. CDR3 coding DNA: TGTGCCAGCTCACCTAGGGGTTGGGCTAATGAAAAACTGTTTTTT. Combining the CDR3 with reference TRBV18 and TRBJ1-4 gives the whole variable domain NAGVMQNPRHLVRRRGQEARLRCSPMKGHSHVYWYRQLPEEGLKFMVYLQKENIIDESGMPKERFSAEFPKEGPSILRIQQVVRGDSAAYFCASSPRGWANEKLFFGSGTQLSVL.

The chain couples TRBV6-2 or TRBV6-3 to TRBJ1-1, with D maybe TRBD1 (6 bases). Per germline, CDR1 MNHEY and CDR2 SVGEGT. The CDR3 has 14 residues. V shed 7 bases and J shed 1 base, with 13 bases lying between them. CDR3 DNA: TGTGCCAGCACCCCGTGGACAGAGAACACTGAAGCTTTCTTT. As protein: CASTPWTENTEAFF.

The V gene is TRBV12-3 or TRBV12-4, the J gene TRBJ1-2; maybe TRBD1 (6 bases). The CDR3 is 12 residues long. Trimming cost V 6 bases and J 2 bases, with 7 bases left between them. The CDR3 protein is CASSTGNYGYTF. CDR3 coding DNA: TGTGCCAGCAGCACAGGGAACTATGGCTACACCTTC.

The CDR3 region has the DNA TGCGCCAGCAGCTTGGGACAGGTTGAAGCTTTCTTT. Translation: CASSLGQVEAFF. The rearrangement uses TRBV5-1 and TRBJ1-1; tentative D call: TRBD1 (6 bases). This CDR3 is 12 amino acids long. Between the trimmed V and J ends, which lost 0 bases and 7 bases, there was a span of 7 bases. Germline V CDR1 and CDR2: SGHRS, YFSETQ.

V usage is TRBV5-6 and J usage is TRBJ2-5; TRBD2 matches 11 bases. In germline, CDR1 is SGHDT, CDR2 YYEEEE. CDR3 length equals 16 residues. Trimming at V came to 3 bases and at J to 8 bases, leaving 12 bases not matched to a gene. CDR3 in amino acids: CASSSLAGGIKSTQYF. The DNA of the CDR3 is TGTGCCAGCAGCTCCCTAGCGGGGGGAATAAAGAGTACCCAGTACTTC. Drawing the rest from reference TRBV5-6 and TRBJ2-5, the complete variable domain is DAGVTQSPTHLIKTRGQQVTLRCSPKSGHDTVSWYQQALGQGPQFIFQYYEEEERQRGNFPDRFSGHQFPNYSSELNVNALLLGDSALYLCASSSLAGGIKSTQYFGPGTRLLVL.

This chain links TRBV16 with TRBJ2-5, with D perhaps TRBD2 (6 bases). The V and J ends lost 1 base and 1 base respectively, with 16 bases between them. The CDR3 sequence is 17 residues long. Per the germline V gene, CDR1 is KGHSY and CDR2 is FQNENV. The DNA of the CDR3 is TGTGCCAGCAGCCAATGGATTGTAGCGGAAGGCCAAGAGACCCAGTACTTC. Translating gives CASSQWIVAEGQETQYF.

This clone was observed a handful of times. The CDR3 protein is CASSKVTDRTFANTGELFF. The CDR3 nucleotides read TGTGCCAGCAGCAAAGTAACGGACAGAACGTTCGCGAACACCGGGGAGCTGTTTTTT. The V call is TRBV21-1, the J call TRBJ2-2; TRBD1, as called in the table, went unchecked against the DNA. TRBV21-1 is an annotated pseudogene. The CDR3 loop spans 19 amino acids.

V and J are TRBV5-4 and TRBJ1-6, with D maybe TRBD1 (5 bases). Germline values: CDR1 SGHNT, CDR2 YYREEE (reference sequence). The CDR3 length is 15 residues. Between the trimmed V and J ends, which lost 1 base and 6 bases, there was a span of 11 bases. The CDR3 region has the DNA TGTGCCAGCAGCTTGCAGGCAGGGAGTAATTCACCCCTCCACTTT. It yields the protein CASSLQAGSNSPLHF.

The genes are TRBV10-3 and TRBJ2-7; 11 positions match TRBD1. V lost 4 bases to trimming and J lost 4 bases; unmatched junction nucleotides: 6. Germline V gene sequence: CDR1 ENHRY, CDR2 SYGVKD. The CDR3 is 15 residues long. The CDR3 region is CAISGPGQGVYEQYF. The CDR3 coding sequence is TGTGCCATCAGTGGACCGGGACAGGGGGTATACGAGCAGTACTTC.

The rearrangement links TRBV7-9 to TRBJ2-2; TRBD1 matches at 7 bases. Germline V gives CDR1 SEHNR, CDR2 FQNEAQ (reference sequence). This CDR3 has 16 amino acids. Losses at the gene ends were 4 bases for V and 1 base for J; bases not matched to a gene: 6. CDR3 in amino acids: CASSSDRDWNTGELFF. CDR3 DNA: TGTGCCAGCAGCTCTGACAGGGATTGGAACACCGGGGAGCTGTTTTTT.

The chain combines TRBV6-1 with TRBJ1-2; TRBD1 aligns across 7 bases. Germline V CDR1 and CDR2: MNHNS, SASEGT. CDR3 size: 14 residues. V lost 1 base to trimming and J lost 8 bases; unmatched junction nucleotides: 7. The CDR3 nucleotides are TGTGCCAGCAGTGAAGGGGACAGTGTCGACGGCTACACCTTC. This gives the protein CASSEGDSVDGYTF.

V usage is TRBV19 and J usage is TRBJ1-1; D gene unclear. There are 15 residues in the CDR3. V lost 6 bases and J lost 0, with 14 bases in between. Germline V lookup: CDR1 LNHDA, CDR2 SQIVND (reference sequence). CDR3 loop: CASSHPRNLNTEAFF. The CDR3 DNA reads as TGTGCCAGTAGCCACCCCAGGAACCTGAACACTGAAGCTTTCTTT.

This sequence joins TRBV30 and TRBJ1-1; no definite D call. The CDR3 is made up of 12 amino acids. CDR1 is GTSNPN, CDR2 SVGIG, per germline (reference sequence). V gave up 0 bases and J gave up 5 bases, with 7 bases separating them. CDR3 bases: TGTGCCTGGAGTGTAACTGAGACTGAAGCTTTCTTT. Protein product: CAWSVTETEAFF.

The CDR3 reads CASSLRMESEKLFF. CDR3 DNA sequence: TGTGCCAGCAGCCTCCGAATGGAGAGTGAAAAACTGTTTTTT. V usage is TRBV11-3 and J usage is TRBJ1-4; D uncertain. Germline loops: CDR1 SGHNT, CDR2 YENEEA. Trimming removed 5 bases from V and 7 bases from J, with 14 bases in between. The CDR3 consists of 14 residues. The whole variable domain, filled in from reference TRBV11-3 and TRBJ1-4, reads EAGVVQSPRYKIIEKKQPVAFWCNPISGHNTLYWYLQNLGQGPELLIRYENEEAVDDSQLPKDRFSAERLKGVDSTLKIQPAELGDSAVYLCASSLRMESEKLFFGSGTQLSVL.

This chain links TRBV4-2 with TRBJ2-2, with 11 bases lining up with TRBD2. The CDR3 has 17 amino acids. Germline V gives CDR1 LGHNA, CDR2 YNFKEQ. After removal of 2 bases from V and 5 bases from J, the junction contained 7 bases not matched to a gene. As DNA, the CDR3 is TGTGCCAGCAGCCAAACACTAGCGGGAGCCGGTACCGGGGAGCTGTTTTTT. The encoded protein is CASSQTLAGAGTGELFF.

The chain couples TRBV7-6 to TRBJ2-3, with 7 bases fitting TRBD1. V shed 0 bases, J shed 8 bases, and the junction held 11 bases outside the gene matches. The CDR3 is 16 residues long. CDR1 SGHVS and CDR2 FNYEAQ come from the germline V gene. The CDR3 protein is CASSLAIASAGGTQYF. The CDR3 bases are TGTGCCAGCAGCTTAGCGATAGCTAGTGCAGGGGGTACGCAGTATTTT.

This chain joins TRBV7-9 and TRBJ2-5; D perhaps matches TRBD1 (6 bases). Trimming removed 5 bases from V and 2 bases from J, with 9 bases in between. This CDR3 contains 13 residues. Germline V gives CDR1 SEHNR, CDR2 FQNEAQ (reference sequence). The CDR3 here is CASSLGAQETQYF. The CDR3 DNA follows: TGTGCCAGCAGCCTGGGGGCTCAAGAGACCCAGTACTTC.

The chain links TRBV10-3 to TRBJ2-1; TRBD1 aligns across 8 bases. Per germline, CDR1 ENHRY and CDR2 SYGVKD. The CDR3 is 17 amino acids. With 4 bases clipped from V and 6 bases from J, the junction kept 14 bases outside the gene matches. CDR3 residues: CAISAGVGQGLGNEQFF. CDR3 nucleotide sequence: TGTGCCATCAGTGCGGGTGTTGGACAGGGACTTGGCAATGAGCAGTTCTTC.

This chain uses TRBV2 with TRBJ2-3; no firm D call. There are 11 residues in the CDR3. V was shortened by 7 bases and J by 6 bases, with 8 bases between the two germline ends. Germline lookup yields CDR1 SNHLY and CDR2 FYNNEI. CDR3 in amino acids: CASMVRDTQYF. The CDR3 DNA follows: TGTGCCAGCATGGTAAGGGATACGCAGTATTTT.

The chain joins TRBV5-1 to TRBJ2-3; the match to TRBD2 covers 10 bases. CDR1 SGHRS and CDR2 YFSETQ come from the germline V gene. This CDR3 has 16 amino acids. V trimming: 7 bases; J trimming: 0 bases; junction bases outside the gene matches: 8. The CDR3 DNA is TGCGCCAGCCAACTAGCGGGGCCGCCTAGCACAGATACGCAGTATTTT. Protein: CASQLAGPPSTDTQYF. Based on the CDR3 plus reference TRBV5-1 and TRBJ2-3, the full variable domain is KAGVTQTPRYLIKTRGQQVTLSCSPISGHRSVSWYQQTPGQGLQFLFEYFSETQRNKGNFPGRFSGRQFSNSRSEMNVSTLELGDSALYLCASQLAGPPSTDTQYFGPGTRLTVL.

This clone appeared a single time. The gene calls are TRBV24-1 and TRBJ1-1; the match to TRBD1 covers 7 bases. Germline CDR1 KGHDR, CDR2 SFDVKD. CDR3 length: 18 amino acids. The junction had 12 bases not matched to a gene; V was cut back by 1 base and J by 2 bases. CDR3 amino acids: CATSDFLDKDRKNTEAFF. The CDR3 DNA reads TGTGCCACCAGTGATTTTCTCGACAAGGACAGGAAAAACACTGAAGCTTTCTTT.

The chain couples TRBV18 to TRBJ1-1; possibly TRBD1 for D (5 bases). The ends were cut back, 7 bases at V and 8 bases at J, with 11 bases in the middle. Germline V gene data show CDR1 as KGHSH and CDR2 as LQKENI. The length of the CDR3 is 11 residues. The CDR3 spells CASWDLNEAFF. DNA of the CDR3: TGTGCCAGCTGGGACCTTAACGAAGCTTTCTTT.

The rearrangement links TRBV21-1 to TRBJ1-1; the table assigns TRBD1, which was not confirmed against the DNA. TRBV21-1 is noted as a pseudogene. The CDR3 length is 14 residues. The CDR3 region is CASSKYRDGTEAFF. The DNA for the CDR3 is TGTGCCAGCAGCAAGTACAGGGATGGCACTGAAGCTTTCTTT.

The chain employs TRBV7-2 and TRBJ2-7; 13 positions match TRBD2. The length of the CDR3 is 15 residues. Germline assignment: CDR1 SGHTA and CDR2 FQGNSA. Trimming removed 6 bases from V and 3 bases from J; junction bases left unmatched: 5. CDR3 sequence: CASRQGLAGVYEQYF. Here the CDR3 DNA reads TGTGCCAGCAGGCAAGGACTAGCGGGGGTCTACGAGCAGTACTTC.

The CDR3 sequence: CASSQDEASGGKYEQYF. The CDR3 bases are TGCGCCAGCAGCCAAGATGAGGCTAGCGGGGGGAAGTACGAGCAGTACTTC. This chain connects TRBV4-1 to TRBJ2-7; 11 nucleotides align to TRBD2. The V segment lost 0 bases and the J segment 4 bases; nucleotides outside the gene matches: 8. This CDR3 is built from 17 residues. Germline V gene sequence: CDR1 MGHRA, CDR2 YSYEKL.

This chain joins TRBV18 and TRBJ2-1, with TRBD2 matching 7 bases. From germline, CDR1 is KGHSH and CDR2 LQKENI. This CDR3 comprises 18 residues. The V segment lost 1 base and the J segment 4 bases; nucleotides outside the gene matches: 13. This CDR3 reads CASSPRDGTNKIYNEQFF. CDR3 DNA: TGTGCCAGCTCACCACGTGACGGGACTAACAAAATTTACAATGAGCAGTTCTTC.

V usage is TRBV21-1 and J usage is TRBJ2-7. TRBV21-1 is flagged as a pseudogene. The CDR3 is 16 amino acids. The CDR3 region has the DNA TGTGCCAGCAGCTCACCCCCTAGTGGACCAGTGAGCGAGCAGTACGTC. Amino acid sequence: CASSSPPSGPVSEQYV.